The entry that follows covers one T cell receptor (beta chain) sequence. Its antigen remains unknown. Trimming cost V 7 bases and J 3 bases; bases outside gene matches: 13. Germline V gene sequence: CDR1 SGDLS, CDR2 YYNGEE. CDR3 length: 15 residues. They ran version v3.0 of the immunoSEQ assay at survey level. Method: immunoSEQ multiplex PCR; TCRdb's copy keeps in-frame clones and lacks some. The profile shows 15,000 to 20,000 clones, roughly 80% of them singletons. These data belong to a study of long-term antiretroviral therapy in people with HIV. Each HIV-infected participant was given treatment in the United States. Every specimen provided roughly 0.95-11 million cryopreserved PBMC before DNA extraction took place. Findings and limits, study-wide: From about 2003 to 2017, blood was obtained, possibly while participants received older ART regimens. Therapy changes, viral resistance and ART adherence were not documented in the available data.

This sequence originates from a woman aged 18-29 years with HIV. This sample comprised unsorted PBMCs, obtained 0.6 years after starting antiretroviral therapy. This chain links TRBV9 with TRBJ2-7; 7 positions match TRBD2. CDR3 sequence reads: CASAPGLADYYEQYF. Written as DNA, the CDR3 is TGTGCCAGCGCTCCCGGGCTAGCGGACTACTACGAGCAGTACTTC.